Given below is one TCR beta chain in context. Per germline, CDR1 MGHRA and CDR2 YSYEKL. The CDR3 covers 15 residues. V lost 1 base and J lost 8, with 12 bases in between. The sample is drawn from a study of shared clonotypes between healthy human individuals. Measured with immunoSEQ multiplex PCR; TCRdb has only the in-frame clones, and not every one. The table records 2,500,000 or so clones, approximately 94% of them present only once. The material sequenced was naive CD4+ T cells sorted from blood. The subset here: CD45RA+ positively selected. The sequence came from a man aged 18-30 years in good health. The chain uses TRBV4-1 and TRBJ1-6, with D unclear. The CDR3 DNA reads as TGCGCCAGCAGCCAAGTTTTACAGATTTATTCACCCCTCCACTTT. Translating gives CASSQVLQIYSPLHF.